This entry concerns a single TCR beta chain. The data originate from a study of blood T cell repertoires in COVID-19. For the study at large: The origin of the acute and convalescent COVID-19 samples was the United States, Italy and Spain. Sources were T cells, B-cell-depleted T cells, or PBMCs; the material itself was cDNA or gDNA.

J gave up 7 bases and V 5 bases, and 5 bases lay outside the gene matches. Germline CDR1 reads MGHDK; CDR2 reads SYGVNS. The CDR3 has 15 amino acids. Original handling: Counts of nucleated cells, estimated from reference gene primer amplification, were obtained. Sequencing used immunoSEQ multiplex PCR; TCRdb keeps in-frame clones, though not all of them. Clone size and V and J calls were adopted from that table, with D and trimming inferred from the DNA. The repertoire consists of about 130,000 clones, with roughly 89% occurring once and the leading ten covering around 2.9%. V usage is TRBV25-1 and J usage is TRBJ1-6; 10 nucleotides line up with TRBD1. The specimen was peripheral blood. The sequence came from a man aged 55-75 years with active or convalescent COVID-19. CDR3 protein: CASSLDRGRNSPLHF. CDR3 DNA: TGTGCCAGCAGTTTAGACAGGGGGCGAAATTCACCCCTCCACTTT.